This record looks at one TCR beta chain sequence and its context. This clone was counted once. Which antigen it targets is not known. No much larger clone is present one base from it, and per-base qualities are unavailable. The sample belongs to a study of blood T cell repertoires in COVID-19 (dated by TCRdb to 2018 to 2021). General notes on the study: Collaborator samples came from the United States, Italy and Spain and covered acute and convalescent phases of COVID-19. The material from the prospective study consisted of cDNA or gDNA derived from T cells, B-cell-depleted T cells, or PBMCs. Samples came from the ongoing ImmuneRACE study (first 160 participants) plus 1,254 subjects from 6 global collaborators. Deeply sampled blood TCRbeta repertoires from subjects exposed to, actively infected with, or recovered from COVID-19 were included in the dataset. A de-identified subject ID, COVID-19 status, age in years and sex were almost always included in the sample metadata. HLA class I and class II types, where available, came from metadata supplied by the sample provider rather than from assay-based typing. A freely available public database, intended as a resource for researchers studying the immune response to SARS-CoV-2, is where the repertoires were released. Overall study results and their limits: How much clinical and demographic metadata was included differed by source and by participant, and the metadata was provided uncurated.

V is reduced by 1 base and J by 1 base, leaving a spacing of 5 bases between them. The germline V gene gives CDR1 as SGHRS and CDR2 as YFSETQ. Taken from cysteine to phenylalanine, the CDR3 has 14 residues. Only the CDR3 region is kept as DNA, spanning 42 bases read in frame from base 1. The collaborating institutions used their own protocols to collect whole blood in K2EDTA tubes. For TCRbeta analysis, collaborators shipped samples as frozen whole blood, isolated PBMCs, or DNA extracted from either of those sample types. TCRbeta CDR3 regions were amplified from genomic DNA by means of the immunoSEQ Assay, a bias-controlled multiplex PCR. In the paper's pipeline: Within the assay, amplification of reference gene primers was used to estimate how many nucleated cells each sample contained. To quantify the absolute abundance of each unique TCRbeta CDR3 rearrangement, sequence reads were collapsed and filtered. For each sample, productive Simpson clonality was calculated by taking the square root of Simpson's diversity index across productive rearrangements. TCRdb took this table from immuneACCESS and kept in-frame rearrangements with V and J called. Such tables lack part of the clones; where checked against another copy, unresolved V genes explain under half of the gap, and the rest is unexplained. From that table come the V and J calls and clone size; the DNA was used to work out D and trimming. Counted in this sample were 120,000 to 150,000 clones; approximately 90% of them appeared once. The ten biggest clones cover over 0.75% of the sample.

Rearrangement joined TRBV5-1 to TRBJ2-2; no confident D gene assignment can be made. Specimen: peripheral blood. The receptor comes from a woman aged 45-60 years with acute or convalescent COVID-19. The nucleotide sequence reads TGCGCCAGCAGCTTGCCCGGGAACACCGGGGAGCTGTTTTTT. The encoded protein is CASSLPGNTGELFF.